The present T cell receptor beta chain was sequenced within a study of technical replicates of blood from several donors. CDR1 and CDR2 (germline): KGHSH, LQKENI. The CDR3 spans 13 residues. V lost 5 bases and J lost 3, with 11 bases in between. Assay used: immunoSEQ multiplex PCR; TCRdb lists only in-frame clones, some missing. The repertoire holds under 80,000 clones, with 90% to 95% as singletons. Sequenced input: T cells isolated from PBMCs. V usage is TRBV18 and J usage is TRBJ2-7; D is undetermined. This TCR derives from a human donor in good health. The CDR3 DNA reads TGTGCCAGCTCAACCAGTGGTGTCTACGAGCAGTACTTC. It specifies CASSTSGVYEQYF.